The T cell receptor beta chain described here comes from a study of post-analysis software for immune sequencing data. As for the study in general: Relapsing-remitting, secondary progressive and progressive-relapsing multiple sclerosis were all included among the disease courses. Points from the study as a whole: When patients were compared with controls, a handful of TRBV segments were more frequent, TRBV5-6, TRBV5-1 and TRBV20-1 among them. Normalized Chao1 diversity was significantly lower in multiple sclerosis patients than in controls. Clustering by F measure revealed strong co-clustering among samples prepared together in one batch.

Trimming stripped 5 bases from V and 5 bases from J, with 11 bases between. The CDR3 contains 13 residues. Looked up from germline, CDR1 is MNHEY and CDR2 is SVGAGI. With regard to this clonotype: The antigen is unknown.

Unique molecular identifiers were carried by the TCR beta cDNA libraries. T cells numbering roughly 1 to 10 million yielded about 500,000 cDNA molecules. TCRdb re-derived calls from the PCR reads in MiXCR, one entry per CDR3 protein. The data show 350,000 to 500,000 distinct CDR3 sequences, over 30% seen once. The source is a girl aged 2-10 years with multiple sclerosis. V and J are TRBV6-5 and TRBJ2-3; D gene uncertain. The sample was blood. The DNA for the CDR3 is TGTGCCAGCAGTCTAAGACGGCTAGATACGCAGTATTTT. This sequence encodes CASSLRRLDTQYF.